A selection of T cell receptor beta chains follows, all from one sample in a study of radiation and T cells in renal cell carcinoma. This table comes from immunoSEQ multiplex PCR, and its TCRdb copy is limited to in-frame clones, with some not included. The repertoire has 55,000 to 65,000 clones, about three quarters of them found once; the top ten carry about 7.1%. The sequencing here drew on blood, taken from a patient whose treatment included radiotherapy and nephrectomy. The source is a man between 60 and 75 years old with renal cell carcinoma. CDR3s include the opening cysteine and the closing phenylalanine or tryptophan. The order of the fields is V gene, J gene, clone size, D gene, CDR3 DNA, CDR3 protein. A D gene is named only where the DNA matches it firmly. Not all rows give a size; the values are once, few, many and, for expanded clones, a class.

V: TRBV19
J: TRBJ2-3
size: .
D: TRBD2
DNA: TGTGCCAGTAGTTTGACTAGCGGGAGAGCAGATACGCAGTATTTT
CDR3: CASSLTSGRADTQYF

V: TRBV7-9
J: TRBJ2-2
size: .
D: .
DNA: TGTGCCAGCAGCTCTAGTACTTTCACCGGGGAGCTGTTTTTT
CDR3: CASSSSTFTGELFF

V: TRBV14
J: TRBJ1-1
size: .
D: .
DNA: TGTGCCAGCAGCCAAGATACAGGGTTCGACACTGAAGCTTTCTTT
CDR3: CASSQDTGFDTEAFF

V: TRBV30
J: TRBJ1-5
size: once
D: .
DNA: TGTGCCTGGAAAACTCCTGGGACGTTTAGCAATCAGCCCCAGCATTTT
CDR3: CAWKTPGTFSNQPQHF

V: TRBV9
J: TRBJ1-5
size: few
D: .
DNA: TGTGCCAGCAGCGTAGGAGGAGGGTTCAATCAGCCCCAGCATTTT
CDR3: CASSVGGGFNQPQHF

V: TRBV6-5
J: TRBJ2-3
size: .
D: TRBD2
DNA: TGTGCCAGCAGTTACTGGAATTCGGGGGGGGCAAATACGCAGTATTTT
CDR3: CASSYWNSGGANTQYF

V: TRBV6-5
J: TRBJ1-1
size: .
D: TRBD1
DNA: TGTGCCAGCAGTTCCGACCGGACAGGGAACACTGAAGCTTTCTTT
CDR3: CASSSDRTGNTEAFF

V: TRBV11-2
J: TRBJ1-1
size: .
D: .
DNA: TGTGCCAGCAGCTTAGGGGCAGGGAGCACTGAAGCTTTCTTT
CDR3: CASSLGAGSTEAFF

V: TRBV6-1
J: TRBJ1-4
size: .
D: .
DNA: TGTGCCAGCAGTGATCGAGATGCAACTAATGAAAAACTGTTTTTT
CDR3: CASSDRDATNEKLFF

V: TRBV19
J: TRBJ2-2
size: .
D: .
DNA: TGTGCCAGTACAGCGCGGGTGACCGGGGAGCTGTTTTTT
CDR3: CASTARVTGELFF

V: TRBV14
J: TRBJ1-1
size: .
D: TRBD1
DNA: TGTGCCAGCAGCCAGACTCAGGGGGCGCGGGCTTTCTTT
CDR3: CASSQTQGARAFF

V: TRBV19
J: TRBJ1-2
size: .
D: TRBD1
DNA: TGTGCCAGTAATTCGGACAGGGCTATTCGCTACACCTTC
CDR3: CASNSDRAIRYTF

V: TRBV4-3
J: TRBJ1-3
size: .
D: .
DNA: TGCGCCAGCAGCCCTGACACCTACTCTGGAAACACCATATATTTT
CDR3: CASSPDTYSGNTIYF

V: TRBV7-7
J: TRBJ2-2
size: once
D: .
DNA: TGTGCCAGCAGCTTAGGCAGGGGAAGTCCGGGGGAGCTGTTTTTT
CDR3: CASSLGRGSPGELFF

V: TRBV5-4
J: TRBJ1-4
size: .
D: .
DNA: TGTGCCAGCAGCTTAGGTCAGGATAATGAAAAACTGTTTTTT
CDR3: CASSLGQDNEKLFF

V: TRBV25-1
J: TRBJ1-4
size: .
D: .
DNA: TGTGCCAGCAGTGAATATGCGTCGGGGGAAGAAAAACTGTTTTTT
CDR3: CASSEYASGEEKLFF

V: TRBV7-9
J: TRBJ1-4
size: .
D: .
DNA: TGTGCCAGCACGAGCGCAACTAATGAAAAACTGTTTTTT
CDR3: CASTSATNEKLFF

V: TRBV5-6
J: TRBJ1-2
size: once
D: TRBD1
DNA: TGTGCCAGCAGCCAGGGACAGGGGTATGGCTACACCTTC
CDR3: CASSQGQGYGYTF

V: TRBV4-3
J: TRBJ2-3
size: once
D: TRBD2
DNA: TGCGCCAGCAGCCAAGAAAGTCTTCAGCGGGGGACTAGCACAGATACGCAGTATTTT
CDR3: CASSQESLQRGTSTDTQYF

V: TRBV6-1
J: TRBJ1-2
size: few
D: .
DNA: TGTGCCAGCAGTGTCGCAGGGGACTACTATGGCTACACCTTC
CDR3: CASSVAGDYYGYTF

V: TRBV2
J: TRBJ2-5
size: .
D: TRBD2
DNA: TGTGCCAGCAGTGAATTAGCGGGAGGGAGTCGAGAGACCCAGTACTTC
CDR3: CASSELAGGSRETQYF

V: TRBV11-2
J: TRBJ2-2
size: .
D: .
DNA: TGTGCCAGCTTCCCGGTCCCGGACACCGGGGAGCTGTTTTTT
CDR3: CASFPVPDTGELFF

V: TRBV15
J: TRBJ1-6
size: .
D: TRBD1
DNA: TGTGCCACCAGCAGAGATGACAGGGGTTCACCCCTCCACTTT
CDR3: CATSRDDRGSPLHF

V: TRBV11-2
J: TRBJ1-1
size: .
D: TRBD1
DNA: TGTGCCAGCAGCTTACAGGACAGGGTCACTGAAGCTTTCTTT
CDR3: CASSLQDRVTEAFF

V: TRBV10-1
J: TRBJ2-3
size: .
D: .
DNA: TGCGCCAGCAGTGAGAATCCGGATACGCAGTATTTT
CDR3: CASSENPDTQYF

V: TRBV5-4
J: TRBJ1-2
size: .
D: .
DNA: TGTGCCAGCAGCTGCCCCCTTTGCGCTGGCTACACCTTC
CDR3: CASSCPLCAGYTF

V: TRBV2
J: TRBJ1-3
size: .
D: .
DNA: TGTGCCAGCAGACCAGAGACTGGAAACACCATATATTTT
CDR3: CASRPETGNTIYF

V: TRBV30
J: TRBJ2-2
size: few
D: TRBD2
DNA: TGTGCCTGGAGTGTAGGACTAGCCTCCGGGGAGCTGTTTTTT
CDR3: CAWSVGLASGELFF

V: TRBV13
J: TRBJ2-3
size: .
D: TRBD2
DNA: TGTGCCAGCAGTGGACTAGCGGGGGGACAAATTAGCACAGATACGCAGTATTTT
CDR3: CASSGLAGGQISTDTQYF

V: TRBV19
J: TRBJ2-3
size: .
D: .
DNA: TGTGCCTCCTCGGCAGGGGAGCTTGGTATCACAGATACGCAGTATTTT
CDR3: CASSAGELGITDTQYF

V: TRBV19
J: TRBJ1-2
size: once
D: .
DNA: TGTGCCAGTCACAGGAATTATGGCTACACCTTC
CDR3: CASHRNYGYTF

V: TRBV11-2
J: TRBJ2-5
size: .
D: .
DNA: TGTGCCAGCAGCTTAGAGGGCAGGGGCGGGGAGACCCAGTACTTC
CDR3: CASSLEGRGGETQYF

V: TRBV30
J: TRBJ1-2
size: .
D: .
DNA: TGTGCCTGGAGTGTTATCGCCGAATATGGCTACACCTTC
CDR3: CAWSVIAEYGYTF

V: TRBV9
J: TRBJ1-2
size: .
D: TRBD1
DNA: TGTGCCAGCAGCGTGGCAGGGGGGGGTGGCTACACCTTC
CDR3: CASSVAGGGGYTF

V: TRBV14
J: TRBJ2-5
size: .
D: .
DNA: TGTGCCAGCAGCCACCGAGAGACCCAGTACTTC
CDR3: CASSHRETQYF

V: TRBV2
J: TRBJ1-4
size: .
D: .
DNA: TGTGCCAGCAGTGTAGGCGGGGGGTCGGAAAAACTGTTTTTT
CDR3: CASSVGGGSEKLFF

V: TRBV5-1
J: TRBJ1-1
size: .
D: TRBD1
DNA: TGCGCCAGCAGCTTGCTAGACAGGGCCCAGACTGAAGCTTTCTTT
CDR3: CASSLLDRAQTEAFF

V: TRBV18
J: TRBJ1-5
size: .
D: .
DNA: TGTGCCAGCTCACCAGAGGGGCGGGGGCGCAATCAGCCCCAGCATTTT
CDR3: CASSPEGRGRNQPQHF

V: TRBV9
J: TRBJ2-2
size: .
D: TRBD2
DNA: TGTGCCAGCAGCGGACCGGGACTAGCGAACACCGGGGAGCTGTTTTTT
CDR3: CASSGPGLANTGELFF

V: TRBV7-9
J: TRBJ1-4
size: .
D: .
DNA: TGTGCCAGCAGCGGGGACAAGTCAACTAATGAAAAACTGTTTTTT
CDR3: CASSGDKSTNEKLFF